The 8 T cell receptor beta chains reported below all come from one sample, sequenced in a study of control samples from healthy donors and cancer patients. Assay used: immunoSEQ multiplex PCR; TCRdb lists only in-frame clones, some missing. Here the sample spans about 100,000 clones, around four fifths being singletons. Source material: blood. All receptors come from a man younger than 30 in good health.

The genes are TRBV29-1 and TRBJ1-1; TRBD1 aligns across 9 bases. Germline V gene lookup returns CDR1 SQVTM and CDR2 ANQGSEA. With 5 bases clipped from V and 0 bases from J, the junction kept 10 bases outside the gene matches. This CDR3 is built from 16 residues. The CDR3 DNA follows: TGCAGCGTTCCCACAGGACAGGGGCCAATGAACACTGAAGCTTTCTTT. Translating gives CSVPTGQGPMNTEAFF.

The chain links TRBV25-1 to TRBJ2-7; 8 positions agree with TRBD1. The CDR3 runs to 15 residues. The germline CDR1 and CDR2 sequences are MGHDK and SYGVNS. The ends lost 4 bases at V and 5 bases at J; junction bases unmatched: 10. The CDR3 loop reads CASSAPQGAPDEQYF. For the CDR3, the DNA is TGTGCCAGCAGTGCCCCCCAGGGGGCGCCCGACGAGCAGTACTTC.

This sequence joins TRBV5-1 and TRBJ1-4, with 8 bases matching TRBD1. The V gene's germline CDR1 is SGHRS and CDR2 YFSETQ. The J segment lost 8 bases and the V segment lost 8 bases, leaving 20 bases of the junction unmatched. The length of the CDR3 is 17 residues. CDR3 DNA: TGCGCCAGTGCACCCGGGACAGGCGTACCCGCCGAAGAAAAACTGTTTTTT. Its translation is CASAPGTGVPAEEKLFF.

V is TRBV29-1 and J is TRBJ2-7; possibly TRBD2 for D (7 bases). V was trimmed by 4 bases and J by 2 bases, leaving 15 bases between them. CDR3 length equals 14 residues. Germline assignment: CDR1 SQVTM and CDR2 ANQGSEA. CDR3 bases: TGCAGCGTTGTGGGCGGGGGCGCACCCTACGAGCAGTACTTC. This translates into CSVVGGGAPYEQYF.

The rearrangement links TRBV28 to TRBJ2-3; D is possibly TRBD2 (6 bases). CDR3 length: 17 residues. V was clipped by 5 bases and J by 0 bases, with 18 bases between them. Germline V CDR1 and CDR2: MDHEN, SYDVKM. As DNA, the CDR3 is TGTGCCAGCAGTCTAATCTGGGGTAGCGGAAGCACAGATACGCAGTATTTT. Its protein is CASSLIWGSGSTDTQYF.

The chain has TRBV4-2 and TRBJ1-1; maybe TRBD1 (6 bases). Germline V gene lookup returns CDR1 LGHNA and CDR2 YNFKEQ. The CDR3 loop spans 15 amino acids. V gave up 1 base and J gave up 7 bases, with 16 bases separating them. CDR3 in DNA: TGTGCCAGCAGCCAAGCTTCTTCAGGGGACGGTGAAGCTTTCTTT. Amino acid sequence: CASSQASSGDGEAFF.

This clone was seen repeatedly, ten times or more. The chain couples TRBV5-4 to TRBJ1-1, with D uncertain. The CDR3 covers 13 residues. The V gene's germline CDR1 is SGHNT and CDR2 YYREEE (reference sequence). The germline V and J ends were trimmed by 0 bases and 0 bases, with 3 bases remaining between them. This chain's CDR3 is CASSLEMNTEAFF. CDR3 bases: TGTGCCAGCAGCTTGGAGATGAACACTGAAGCTTTCTTT. Complete variable domain (other parts from reference TRBV5-4 and TRBJ1-1): ETGVTQSPTHLIKTRGQQVTLRCSSQSGHNTVSWYQQALGQGPQFIFQYYREEENGRGNFPPRFSGLQFPNYSSELNVNALELDDSALYLCASSLEMNTEAFFGQGTRLTVV.

In this sample, this clone turned up once. The genes are TRBV18 and TRBJ2-7, with 8 bases lining up with TRBD1. The V and J ends lost 1 base and 7 bases, in that order; junction bases with no gene match: 6. Germline assignment: CDR1 KGHSH and CDR2 LQKENI. CDR3 length equals 14 residues. CDR3 protein: CASSPQTGAEEQYF. The CDR3 coding sequence is TGTGCCAGCTCACCACAGACAGGGGCGGAGGAGCAGTACTTC.